These 20 T cell receptor beta chains came from one sample sequenced in a study of breast tumors, draining lymph nodes, adjacent tissues. TCRdb recomputed calls from the multiplex PCR reads with MiXCR, one row per CDR3 protein. Of over 200,000 distinct CDR3 sequences listed, approximately 31% are singletons. Breast cancer patients provided tissue from their axillary draining lymph nodes. Sequencing input: axillary lymph node tissue. Receptors were obtained from a female donor with breast cancer. Some clones in this sample may be carry-over from other donors' samples.

This clonotype was detected ten times or more. V usage is TRBV19 and J usage is TRBJ2-7, with D possibly matching TRBD1 (6 bases). The CDR3 sequence is 11 residues long. Germline V lookup: CDR1 LNHDA, CDR2 SQIVND (reference sequence). V was trimmed by 6 bases and J by 5 bases, leaving 8 bases between them. CDR3 loop: CASRQGNEQYF. CDR3 nucleotides: TGTGCCAGTAGACAGGGTAACGAGCAGTACTTC.

This clonotype was seen repeatedly, ten times or more. V and J are TRBV5-1 and TRBJ1-5; tentative D call: TRBD1 (5 bases). The CDR3 contains 15 residues. Deletions cut 5 bases from V and 0 bases from J, with 12 bases between. From germline, CDR1 is SGHRS and CDR2 YFSETQ. The CDR3 DNA reads as TGCGCCAGCAGGTGGGGGGTTAGTAGCAATCAGCCCCAGCATTTT. Protein product: CASRWGVSSNQPQHF. The whole variable domain, remainder taken from reference TRBV5-1 and TRBJ1-5, is KAGVTQTPRYLIKTRGQQVTLSCSPISGHRSVSWYQQTPGQGLQFLFEYFSETQRNKGNFPGRFSGRQFSNSRSEMNVSTLELGDSALYLCASRWGVSSNQPQHFGDGTRLSIL.

Comment on this clonotype: An end of the junction does not agree with germline; a read error may underlie this. This chain connects TRBV24-1 to TRBJ2-6; 11 bases fit TRBD2. The germline CDR1 and CDR2 sequences are KGHDR and SFDVKD. The CDR3 has 15 amino acids. CDR3 in amino acids: CATSAPGLAAYVLTF. The CDR3 region has the DNA TGTGCCACCAGTGCCCCGGGACTAGCGGCCTACGTCCTGACTTTC.

Of note for this clonotype: The junction departs from germline at one end; a sequencing error may be responsible. The chain uses TRBV7-2 and TRBJ2-2, with D tentatively TRBD2 (6 bases). The CDR3 has 15 amino acids. Germline V gives CDR1 SGHTA, CDR2 FQGNSA. The CDR3 DNA reads TGTGCCAGCAGAGGGCTAGCGTTGAACACCGGGGAGCTGTCTTGG. Protein sequence: CASRGLALNTGELSW.

This clonotype was found many times. V is TRBV7-3 and J is TRBJ2-5; TRBD2 is a possible D gene (5 bases). Trimming left V 2 bases short and J 4 bases short, with 17 bases between. Germline V gives CDR1 SGHTA, CDR2 FQGTGA. The CDR3 covers 16 residues. The CDR3 DNA reads as TGTGCCAGCAGCTTATCGGGAACCACGGCGGGAGAGACCCAGTACTTC. Its translation is CASSLSGTTAGETQYF. Drawing the rest from reference TRBV7-3 and TRBJ2-5, the complete variable domain is GAGVSQTPSNKVTEKGKYVELRCDPISGHTALYWYRQSLGQGPEFLIYFQGTGAADDSGLPNDRFFAVRPEGSVSTLKIQRTERGDSAVYLCASSLSGTTAGETQYFGPGTRLLVL.

This clonotype was counted many times. J is TRBJ2-5 and V is TRBV7-9; tentative D call: TRBD2 (6 bases). The V end was cut by 4 bases, the J end by 2 bases, with 14 bases between. CDR1 and CDR2 (germline): SEHNR, FQNEAQ (reference sequence). The CDR3 extends over 15 amino acids. In DNA, the CDR3 is TGTGCCAGCAGCTACACTGGGGGGACTCAAGAGACCCAGTACTTC. Residues: CASSYTGGTQETQYF.

Of note for this clonotype: A much larger clonotype is one base distant, so this may be a read error. The rearrangement joins TRBV6-1 to TRBJ1-5, with TRBD1 identical over 9 bases. V trimming: 6 bases; J trimming: 0 bases; junction bases outside the gene matches: 3. The germline CDR1 and CDR2 sequences are MNHNS and SASEGT. The CDR3 runs 15 residues. For the CDR3, the DNA is TGTGCCAGCAGGGGGGACAGGGTTAGCAATCAGCCCCAGCATTTT. The encoded protein is CASRGDRVSNQPQHF.

Note on this clonotype: A read error may explain this, as a much larger clone is one base away. The chain uses TRBV6-2 or TRBV6-3 and TRBJ2-5, with 8 bases matching TRBD2. Germline trimming cut 10 bases from V and 2 bases from J; bases unmatched to any gene: 9. CDR1 is MNHEY and CDR2 is SVGEGT in the germline V gene. This CDR3 region has 14 residues. The DNA for the CDR3 is TGTGCCAACAAGAAGAGCGGGAGACAAGAGACCCAGTACTTC. This gives the protein CANKKSGRQETQYF.

This clonotype occurred many times. This chain links TRBV11-1 with TRBJ2-3, with TRBD2 matching over 8 bases. V was clipped by 5 bases and J by 5 bases; unmatched bases: 12. The CDR3 spans 16 residues. Germline V lookup: CDR1 SGHAT, CDR2 FQDESV (reference sequence). The CDR3 bases are TGTGCCAGCAGCACGACACCAGCGGGAGTAGGAGATACGCAGTATTTT. Protein: CASSTTPAGVGDTQYF.

This clonotype appeared once. The CDR3 region is CASSEYMRYNEQYF. The CDR3 DNA reads TGCGCCAGCAGTGAGTACATGCGTTACAATGAGCAGTATTTT. The rearrangement joins TRBV10-2 to TRBJ2-3; D is undetermined. CDR1 and CDR2 from the germline V gene are WSHSY and SAAADI. V lost 1 base and J 11 bases, leaving 16 bases between the germline ends. The CDR3 runs to 14 residues.

Worth noting for this clonotype: An end of the junction differs from the germline gene, which may be a read error. J is TRBJ2-1 and V is TRBV2; the D call may be TRBD1 or TRBD2 (6 bases each). This CDR3 has 13 residues. CDR1 is SNHLY and CDR2 is FYNNEI in the germline V gene. The CDR3 reads CASSGRGYNEQIF. In nucleotides, the CDR3 is TGTGCCAGCAGTGGGAGGGGGTACAATGAGCAGATCTTC.

This clonotype showed up many times. This rearrangement joins TRBV6-6 to TRBJ2-5; D might be TRBD2 (6 bases). Trimming left V 5 bases short and J 2 bases short, with 12 bases between. Germline V gene sequence: CDR1 MNHNY, CDR2 SVGAGI (reference sequence). This CDR3 spans 14 amino acids. Written as DNA, the CDR3 is TGTGCCAGCAGTCACGGGGGTGCTCAAGAGACCCAGTACTTC. It yields the protein CASSHGGAQETQYF.

With respect to this clonotype: This may be a read error, as it is one base from a much larger clone. The V and J genes are TRBV6-6 and TRBJ2-5; D may correspond to TRBD1 or TRBD2 (5 bases each). Between the trimmed V and J ends, which lost 4 bases and 4 bases, there was a span of 16 bases. The germline gives CDR1 MNHNY, CDR2 SVGAGI (reference sequence). The CDR3 contains 15 residues. The CDR3 here is CASSSSAYGGETQYF. Written as DNA, the CDR3 is TGTGCCAGCAGTTCCTCGGCCTATGGGGGAGAGACCCAGTACTTC.

This rearrangement joins TRBV28 to TRBJ2-1, with TRBD1 matching over 10 bases. The CDR3 loop spans 16 amino acids. In germline, CDR1 is MDHEN, CDR2 SYDVKM. With 3 bases clipped from V and 1 base from J, the junction kept 3 bases outside the gene matches. As DNA, the CDR3 is TGTGCCAGCAGTTTGTCGGGACAGGGGTCCTACAATGAGCAGTTCTTC. The encoded protein is CASSLSGQGSYNEQFF. The variable domain in full, with the rest retrieved from reference TRBV28 and TRBJ2-1, is DVKVTQSSRYLVKRTGEKVFLECVQDMDHENMFWYRQDPGLGLRLIYFSYDVKMKEKGDIPEGYSVSREKKERFSLILESASTNQTSMYLCASSLSGQGSYNEQFFGPGTRLTVL.

The rearrangement links TRBV18 to TRBJ2-1; TRBD1 agrees at 8 bases. Germline trimming cut 1 base from V and 2 bases from J; bases unmatched to any gene: 7. The CDR3 spans 17 residues. The germline V gene has CDR1 KGHSH and CDR2 LQKENI. CDR3 region: CASSPLRTGNTYNEQFF. CDR3 DNA: TGTGCCAGCTCACCACTACGGACAGGGAATACCTACAATGAGCAGTTCTTC.

This clonotype was seen repeatedly, ten times or more. This chain links TRBV20-1 with TRBJ2-6; 15 bases map to TRBD2. Germline V CDR1 and CDR2: DFQATT, SNEGSKA (reference sequence). CDR3 length equals 17 residues. The ends lost 5 bases at V and 1 base at J; junction bases unmatched: 3. CDR3 sequence: CSAPGLAGGSGANVLTF. In nucleotides, the CDR3 is TGCAGTGCTCCCGGACTAGCGGGAGGGTCTGGGGCCAACGTCCTGACTTTC.

This clonotype was seen more than once but under ten times. One base away lies a much larger clone, so this may be a sequencing read error. The chain combines TRBV6-1 with TRBJ2-7; D gene ambiguous. The CDR3 has 15 residues. From germline, CDR1 is MNHNS and CDR2 SASEGT. CDR3 loop: CASSQALNSAYEQYF. DNA of the CDR3: TGTGCCAGCAGTCAAGCGCTGAACAGCGCCTACGAGCAGTACTTC.

This clonotype was observed a single time. This chain joins TRBV5-5 and TRBJ1-2; the D gene is possibly TRBD1 (6 bases). The germline V gene encodes CDR1 SGHKS and CDR2 YYEKEE (reference sequence). With 1 base removed from V and 8 bases from J, the gap between germline ends came to 21 bases. The CDR3 runs 16 residues. DNA of the CDR3: TGTGCCAGCAGCTTGACCTGGGCCAGGGGACGTGGCGGCTACACCTTC. Its protein is CASSLTWARGRGGYTF.

The sample holds many counts of this clonotype. The CDR3, as DNA: TGTGCCAGCAGTCACGTCCCGGGACAGGGGGCCGGGAGCAATCAGCCCCAGCATTTT. It specifies CASSHVPGQGAGSNQPQHF. The chain has TRBV6-4 and TRBJ1-5; 12 positions agree with TRBD1. The CDR3 has 19 residues. The junction had 12 bases not matched to a gene; V was cut back by 5 bases and J by 1 base. Germline V gives CDR1 MRHNA, CDR2 SNTAGT.

The chain links TRBV25-1 to TRBJ1-2; 7 bases align to TRBD1. The CDR3 sequence is 15 residues long. The V gene end was trimmed by 6 bases and the J gene end by 7 bases; junction bases not matched to a gene: 14. From germline, CDR1 is MGHDK and CDR2 SYGVNS. The CDR3 loop reads CASSRTGTAICGYTF. In DNA form, the CDR3 reads TGTGCCAGCAGCAGAACTGGGACAGCCATCTGTGGCTACACCTTC.